Detailed here is one T cell receptor (beta chain). The data stem from a study of control samples from healthy donors and cancer patients. CDR1 and CDR2 from the germline V gene are MNHEY and SVGAGI. The junction had 5 bases not matched to a gene; V was cut back by 2 bases and J by 4 bases. The CDR3 is 15 residues long. The repertoire was sequenced with immunoSEQ multiplex PCR; TCRdb's copy has only in-frame clones and lacks some. The sample holds some 120,000 clones, 75% to 95% seen once. Sequenced material: blood. This rearrangement joins TRBV6-5 to TRBJ1-2, with 9 bases fitting TRBD1. The sequence was obtained from a man between 18 and 29 years old in good health. The CDR3, as DNA: TGTGCCAGCAGTTACGGAGGGGACAGGGTCTATGGCTACACCTTC. Its translation is CASSYGGDRVYGYTF.